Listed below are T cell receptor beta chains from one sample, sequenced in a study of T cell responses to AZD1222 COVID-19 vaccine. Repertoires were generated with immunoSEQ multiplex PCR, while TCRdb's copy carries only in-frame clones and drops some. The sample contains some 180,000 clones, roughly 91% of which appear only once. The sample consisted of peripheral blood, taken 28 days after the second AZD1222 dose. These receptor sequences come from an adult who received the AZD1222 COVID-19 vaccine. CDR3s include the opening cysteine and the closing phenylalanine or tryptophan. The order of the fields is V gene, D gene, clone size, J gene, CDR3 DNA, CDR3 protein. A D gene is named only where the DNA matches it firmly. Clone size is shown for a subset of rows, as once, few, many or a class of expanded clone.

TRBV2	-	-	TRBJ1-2	TGTGCCAGCACACCAGGGGTCTTCTATGGCTACACCTTC	CASTPGVFYGYTF
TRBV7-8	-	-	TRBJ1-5	TGTGCCAGCAGCTCACAGGGTTACAATCAGCCCCAGCATTTT	CASSSQGYNQPQHF
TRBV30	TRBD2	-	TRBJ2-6	TGTGCCTGGAGTCCCCGAGGACTAGCGGGGGGGCCCGGGGCCAACGTCCTGACTTTC	CAWSPRGLAGGPGANVLTF
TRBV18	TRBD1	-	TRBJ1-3	TGTGCCAGCTCAGAACACAGGGGGTTCCCTGGAAACACCATATATTTT	CASSEHRGFPGNTIYF
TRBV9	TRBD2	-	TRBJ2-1	TGTGCCAGCAGCGTAAAAGGGACTAGCGGGGGTCCTCCCTACAATGAGCAGTTCTTC	CASSVKGTSGGPPYNEQFF
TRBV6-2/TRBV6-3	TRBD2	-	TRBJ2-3	TGTGCCAGCAGTTATGGCCTCGATCGGGGGGGACCAGATACGCAGTATTTT	CASSYGLDRGGPDTQYF
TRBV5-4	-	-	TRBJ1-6	TGTGCCAGCAGCTTGGAGGGACGCGGGGATTCACCCCTCCACTTT	CASSLEGRGDSPLHF
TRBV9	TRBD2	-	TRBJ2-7	TGTGCCAGCAGCGTAGGCTCTCCTAGCGGGGGCTACGAGCAGTACTTC	CASSVGSPSGGYEQYF
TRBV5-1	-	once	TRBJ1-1	TGCGCCAGCAGTTGGGGAGGGGGGAACACTGAAGCTTTCTTT	CASSWGGGNTEAFF
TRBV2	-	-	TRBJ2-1	TGTGCCAGCAGTGAAAGGGGAGCCAGATACAATGAGCAGTTCTTC	CASSERGARYNEQFF
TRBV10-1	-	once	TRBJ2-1	TGCGCCAGCAGTGAGCCCGTTAGGTCCAACTCCTACAATGAGCAGTTCTTC	CASSEPVRSNSYNEQFF
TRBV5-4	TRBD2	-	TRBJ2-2	TGTGCCAGCAGCTCCGACCGACTAGCGGGGGGGTCTACCGGGGAGCTGTTTTTT	CASSSDRLAGGSTGELFF
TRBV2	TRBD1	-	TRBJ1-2	TGTGCCAGCAGCTCGACCGGGACAGGGGGAGGCTACACCTTC	CASSSTGTGGGYTF
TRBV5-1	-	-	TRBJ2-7	TGCGCCAGCAGCTCGGGGACCGGACCTTCCTACGAGCAGTACTTC	CASSSGTGPSYEQYF
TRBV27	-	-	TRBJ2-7	TGTGCCAGCAGTTTATCAGCCCCCCTGGGCGGGCGCCTTGGTTACGAGCAGTACTTC	CASSLSAPLGGRLGYEQYF
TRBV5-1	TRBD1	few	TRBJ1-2	TGCGCCAGCAGCCTTACAGGGGCCGGAGGCTACACCTTC	CASSLTGAGGYTF
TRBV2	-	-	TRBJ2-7	TGTGCCAGCCTAGAGGGGTGGTATGGGGAGAGCGGTAACGAGCAGTACTTC	CASLEGWYGESGNEQYF
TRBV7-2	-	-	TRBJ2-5	TGTGCCAGCAGCTCAGGAATCCAAGAGACCCAGTACTTC	CASSSGIQETQYF
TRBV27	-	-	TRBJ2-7	TGTGCCAGCAGTTTACAGGGTTGGAAGGACGAGCAGTACTTC	CASSLQGWKDEQYF
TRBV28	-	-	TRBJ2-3	TGTGCCAGCAGTCGCAGCGCGAGCACAGATACGCAGTATTTT	CASSRSASTDTQYF
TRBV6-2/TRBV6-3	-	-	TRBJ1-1	TGTGCCAGCAGCAGTATTCCTCAAGCCGGGAGCACTGAAGCTTTCTTT	CASSSIPQAGSTEAFF
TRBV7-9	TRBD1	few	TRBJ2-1	TGTGCCAGCAACTCTAGACAGGGTAGGTCCTACAATGAGCAGTTCTTC	CASNSRQGRSYNEQFF
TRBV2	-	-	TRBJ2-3	TGTGCCAGCAGAACAGTTCCCACAGATACGCAGTATTTT	CASRTVPTDTQYF
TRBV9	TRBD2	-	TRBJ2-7	TGTGCCAGCAGCGTAGAAGCGGGGGGCGAGCAGTACTTC	CASSVEAGGEQYF
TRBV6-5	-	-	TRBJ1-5	TGTGCCAGCAGAAACAGGTGGCAGGGCAATCAGCCCCAGCATTTT	CASRNRWQGNQPQHF
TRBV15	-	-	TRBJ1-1	TGTGCCACCAGCAGAGATCTAATGGTGCGAGCTTTCTTT	CATSRDLMVRAFF
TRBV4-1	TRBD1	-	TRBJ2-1	TGCGCCAGCAGCCTCGGGACAGAACTATACAATGAGCAGTTCTTC	CASSLGTELYNEQFF
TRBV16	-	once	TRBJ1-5	TGTGCCAGCACGGATACGAGGGCGACGGTCCAGCCCCAGCATTTT	CASTDTRATVQPQHF
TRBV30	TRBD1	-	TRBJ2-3	TGTGCCTGGAGTCGGGACAGGGTCGCAGATACGCAGTATTTT	CAWSRDRVADTQYF
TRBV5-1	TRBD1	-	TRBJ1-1	TGCGCCAGCAGCTTGGCCGGACAGGGGATCGGGATGAACACTGAAGCTTTCTTT	CASSLAGQGIGMNTEAFF
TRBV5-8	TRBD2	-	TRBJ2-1	TGTGCCAGCAGCCCGTCGGGACTAGCGGGAGGAAGTGAGCAGTTCTTC	CASSPSGLAGGSEQFF
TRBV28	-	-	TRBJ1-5	TGTGCCAGCAGTTATAGGGGTCAGCCCCAGCATTTT	CASSYRGQPQHF
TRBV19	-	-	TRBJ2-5	TGTGCCAGTAGTATAGTGGCGTACCAAGAGACCCAGTACTTC	CASSIVAYQETQYF
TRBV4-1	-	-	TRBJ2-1	TGCGCCAGCAGTCAGAACACCGGGCTCCCGAGCTCCTACAATGAGCAGTTCTTC	CASSQNTGLPSSYNEQFF
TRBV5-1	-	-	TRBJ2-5	TGCGCCAGCAGCTTGAGGGTGTCCCAAGAGACCCAGTACTTC	CASSLRVSQETQYF
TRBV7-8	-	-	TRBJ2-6	TGTGCCAGCAGCTTAGGAGGAACTGGGGCCAACGTCCTGACTTTC	CASSLGGTGANVLTF
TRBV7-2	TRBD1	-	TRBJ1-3	TGTGCCAGCAGCTTAGCAGGGGGCATTGGAAACACCATATATTTT	CASSLAGGIGNTIYF
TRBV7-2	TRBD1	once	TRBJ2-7	TGTGCCAGCAGCTTAAGGGGGACAGGGGCCCACGAGCAGTACTTC	CASSLRGTGAHEQYF
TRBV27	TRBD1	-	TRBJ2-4	TGTGCCAGCAGTAATGGCAGGACAGGGTACTTC	CASSNGRTGYF
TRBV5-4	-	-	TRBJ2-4	TGTGCCAGCAGCCCATCGGAGGGAGCCAAAAACATTCAGTACTTC	CASSPSEGAKNIQYF
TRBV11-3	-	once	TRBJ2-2	TGTGCCAGCAGCGTCGGGACGGACGCGAACACCGGGGAGCTGTTTTTT	CASSVGTDANTGELFF
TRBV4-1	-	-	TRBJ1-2	TGCGCCAGCAGCCAAGAAACAAGGGTTAACTATGGCTACACCTTC	CASSQETRVNYGYTF
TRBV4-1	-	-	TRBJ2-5	TGCGCCAGCAGCCAAGATACAGAGACCCAGTACTTC	CASSQDTETQYF
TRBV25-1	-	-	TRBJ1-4	TGTGCCCCGAGGGGTAATGAAAAACTGTTTTTT	CAPRGNEKLFF
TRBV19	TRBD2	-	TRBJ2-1	TGTGCCAGTAGTATTGCAGCGGGAGTGAGCAATGAGCAGTTCTTC	CASSIAAGVSNEQFF
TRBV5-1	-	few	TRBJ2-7	TGCGCCAGCAGCTTGGGCAGGGCTGGGGAGCAGTACTTC	CASSLGRAGEQYF
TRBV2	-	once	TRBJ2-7	TGTGCCAGCAGTGATTTGGACGACCCTTACGAGCAGTACTTC	CASSDLDDPYEQYF
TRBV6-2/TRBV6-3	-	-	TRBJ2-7	TGTGCCAGCAGTAACTCCTACGAGCAGTACTTC	CASSNSYEQYF
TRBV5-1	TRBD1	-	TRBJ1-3	TGCGCCAGCAGCTTGGAACTTGGACAGGGGTCTGGAAACACCATATATTTT	CASSLELGQGSGNTIYF
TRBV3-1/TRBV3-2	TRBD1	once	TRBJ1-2	TGTGCCAGCAGCCAAGTCCGGACAGGAGGCTATGGCTACACCTTC	CASSQVRTGGYGYTF
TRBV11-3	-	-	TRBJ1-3	TGTGCCAGCAGCTTAGGCATCGGCGATGGAAACACCATATATTTT	CASSLGIGDGNTIYF
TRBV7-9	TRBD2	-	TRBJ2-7	TGTGCCAGCAGCTCCGGGACTAGCGGGGCCGGGGAGCAGTACTTC	CASSSGTSGAGEQYF
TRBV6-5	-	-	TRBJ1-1	TGTGCCAGCAGTTACCGGGGGAGGGGACACACTGAAGCTTTCTTT	CASSYRGRGHTEAFF